The 22 T cell receptor beta chains given below trace back to one sample, sequenced in a study of Ad26.COV2.S vaccination and SARS-CoV-2 variants. Treatment here: around 19 received Ad26.COV2.S at low or high dose, single or two shots; about 5 received placebo; per-sample allocation not given. Day 63 after the first injection of vaccine or placebo was the sampling time. Method: immunoSEQ multiplex PCR; TCRdb's copy keeps in-frame clones and lacks some. The repertoire includes a few hundred thousand clones, about 80% of them detected once, and nearly 7.5% sits in the top ten. The sequencing here drew on peripheral blood, taken in a trial of Ad26.COV2.S vaccine versus placebo. The receptors originated from a person aged 18 to 65 who received the Ad26.COV2.S COVID-19 vaccine or a placebo.

The chain carries TRBV27 and TRBJ1-2, with TRBD1 matching 8 bases. Germline V CDR1 and CDR2: MNHEY, SMNVEV (reference sequence). The CDR3 is made up of 15 amino acids. V lost 5 bases and J lost 2; bases outside the gene matches: 7. The CDR3, as DNA: TGTGCCAGCAGTCCCCGGACAGGGCTGAACTATGGCTACACCTTC. This gives the protein CASSPRTGLNYGYTF.

V is TRBV19 and J is TRBJ1-4; 11 nucleotides line up with TRBD1. V shed 4 bases, J shed 2 bases, and the junction held 3 bases outside the gene matches. CDR3 length: 16 residues. Germline values: CDR1 LNHDA, CDR2 SQIVND (reference sequence). CDR3 bases: TGTGCCAGTAGTACCGGGACAGGGGGGACTAATGAAAAACTGTTTTTT. It specifies CASSTGTGGTNEKLFF.

This chain joins TRBV12-3 or TRBV12-4 and TRBJ2-7, with D uncertain. Trimming pared 3 bases from V and 7 bases from J, leaving 10 bases between. The CDR3 extends over 12 amino acids. The CDR3 is CASSFGFWEQYF. In nucleotides, the CDR3 is TGTGCCAGCAGTTTCGGGTTCTGGGAGCAGTACTTC.

V and J are TRBV19 and TRBJ1-2, with D hard to call. V lost 1 base, J lost 7 bases, and 10 bases lay in between. Germline CDR1 LNHDA, CDR2 SQIVND (reference sequence). The CDR3 is 13 residues long. The CDR3 protein is CASSIGAVAGYTF. The CDR3 DNA reads as TGTGCCAGTAGTATAGGTGCCGTTGCTGGCTACACCTTC.

The chain employs TRBV4-1 and TRBJ2-3; D unclear. From germline, CDR1 is MGHRA and CDR2 YSYEKL. V lost 4 bases and J 2 bases, leaving 4 bases between the germline ends. This CDR3 is built from 12 residues. Here the CDR3 reads CASSPDTDTQYF. Here the CDR3 DNA reads TGCGCCAGCAGCCCAGACACAGATACGCAGTATTTT.

In this sample, this clone turned up a few times. CDR3 sequence (DNA): TGCAGCGTTATAAGGGGGCCAGAATATGGCTACACCTTC. This translates into CSVIRGPEYGYTF. The chain employs TRBV29-1 and TRBJ1-2; 7 bases map to TRBD1. The V gene's germline CDR1 is SQVTM and CDR2 ANQGSEA. With V trimmed by 5 bases and J by 5 bases, 8 bases remained unmatched. The CDR3 loop spans 13 amino acids.

The chain recombines TRBV25-1 with TRBJ1-2, with D tentatively TRBD1 (5 bases). Trimming cost V 3 bases and J 0 bases, with 20 bases left between them. The CDR3 length is 18 residues. Germline loops: CDR1 MGHDK, CDR2 SYGVNS. This chain's CDR3 is CASSDGILVGRTNYGYTF. CDR3 nucleotides: TGTGCCAGCAGTGACGGAATATTAGTGGGGCGGACTAACTATGGCTACACCTTC.

The V and J genes are TRBV2 and TRBJ2-7; D is uncertain. Between the trimmed V and J ends, which lost 8 bases and 2 bases, there was a span of 10 bases. The CDR3 consists of 12 residues. Germline values: CDR1 SNHLY, CDR2 FYNNEI. The CDR3 nucleotides are TGTGCCAGCGTCGTCCCTCCCTACGAGCAGTACTTC. Translation: CASVVPPYEQYF.

The V call is TRBV6-5, the J call TRBJ1-3; TRBD1 aligns across 9 bases. V gave up 2 bases and J gave up 3 bases; unmatched junction bases: 2. The CDR3 runs to 15 residues. CDR1 MNHEY and CDR2 SVGAGI come from the germline V gene. CDR3 amino acids: CASSYKGQGGNTIYF. Here the CDR3 DNA reads TGTGCCAGCAGTTACAAGGGACAGGGTGGAAACACCATATATTTT.

The gene calls are TRBV27 and TRBJ1-4; weak D call: TRBD1 (5 bases). The V gene's germline CDR1 is MNHEY and CDR2 SMNVEV (reference sequence). The V and J ends lost 4 bases and 0 bases respectively, with 18 bases between them. The CDR3 is 18 amino acids. The CDR3 reads CASSSGHALQATNEKLFF. CDR3 nucleotides: TGTGCCAGCAGTTCCGGACACGCTCTTCAGGCAACTAATGAAAAACTGTTTTTT.

With respect to this clone: This same CDR3 is encoded by further DNA sequences in the sample. The chain recombines TRBV20-1 with TRBJ1-2; D is perhaps TRBD1 (6 bases). V was trimmed by 0 bases and J by 7 bases, leaving 6 bases between them. The length of the CDR3 is 11 residues. Germline lookup yields CDR1 DFQATT and CDR2 SNEGSKA (reference sequence). The CDR3 loop reads CSARDRGGYTF. The CDR3 DNA is TGCAGTGCTAGAGACAGGGGTGGCTACACCTTC.

This sequence joins TRBV29-1 and TRBJ2-1; TRBD1 matches 7 bases. Looked up from germline, CDR1 is SQVTM and CDR2 is ANQGSEA. CDR3 length: 14 residues. After removal of 8 bases from V and 4 bases from J, the junction contained 11 bases not matched to a gene. The CDR3 protein is CSSRVGQFYNEQFF. The CDR3 DNA follows: TGCAGCTCGAGGGTGGGACAGTTTTACAATGAGCAGTTCTTC.

This clone was observed a few times. The chain couples TRBV5-6 to TRBJ2-7; D gene ambiguous. The V gene's germline CDR1 is SGHDT and CDR2 YYEEEE. The CDR3 is made up of 11 amino acids. The germline V and J ends were trimmed by 2 bases and 7 bases, with 7 bases remaining between them. CDR3 DNA: TGTGCCAGCAGCTTCCGAAGGGAGCAGTACTTC. Residues: CASSFRREQYF.

V is TRBV7-2 and J is TRBJ1-3; no clear D gene. Germline V lookup: CDR1 SGHTA, CDR2 FQGNSA. This CDR3 has 15 residues. V was clipped by 0 bases and J by 0 bases, with 6 bases between them. CDR3: CASSLAGPSGNTIYF. CDR3 bases: TGTGCCAGCAGCTTAGCAGGTCCCTCTGGAAACACCATATATTTT.

The J gene is TRBJ2-1, the V gene TRBV18; D uncertain. V was shortened by 2 bases and J by 3 bases, with 8 bases between the two germline ends. The CDR3 covers 14 residues. Germline V gene sequence: CDR1 KGHSH, CDR2 LQKENI. CDR3: CASSPDRNYNEQFF. The CDR3 region has the DNA TGTGCCAGCTCACCAGACCGAAACTACAATGAGCAGTTCTTC. Drawing the rest from reference TRBV18 and TRBJ2-1, the complete variable domain is NAGVMQNPRHLVRRRGQEARLRCSPMKGHSHVYWYRQLPEEGLKFMVYLQKENIIDESGMPKERFSAEFPKEGPSILRIQQVVRGDSAAYFCASSPDRNYNEQFFGPGTRLTVL.

This chain uses TRBV19 with TRBJ2-4; no firm D call. V lost 6 bases and J lost 0, with 6 bases in between. Germline loops: CDR1 LNHDA, CDR2 SQIVND (reference sequence). The CDR3 is 13 amino acids. CDR3 coding DNA: TGTGCCAGTAGGGATCTAGCCAAAAACATTCAGTACTTC. Its translation: CASRDLAKNIQYF.

This sequence joins TRBV9 and TRBJ1-5; TRBD1 might be the D (5 bases). Germline V gives CDR1 SGDLS, CDR2 YYNGEE. This CDR3 has 15 amino acids. Trimming stripped 3 bases from V and 3 bases from J, with 13 bases between. CDR3 in DNA: TGTGCCAGCAGCGAGGGGCCGCTGTACAATCAGCCCCAGCATTTT. The encoded protein is CASSEGPLYNQPQHF.

V and J are TRBV18 and TRBJ2-7, with 12 positions matching TRBD1. The CDR3 covers 14 residues. Losses at the gene ends were 4 bases for V and 5 bases for J; bases not matched to a gene: 3. From germline, CDR1 is KGHSH and CDR2 LQKENI. Written as DNA, the CDR3 is TGTGCCAGCTCACTCGGGACAGGGGGCGACGAGCAGTACTTC. This translates into CASSLGTGGDEQYF. The variable domain in full, with the rest retrieved from reference TRBV18 and TRBJ2-7, is NAGVMQNPRHLVRRRGQEARLRCSPMKGHSHVYWYRQLPEEGLKFMVYLQKENIIDESGMPKERFSAEFPKEGPSILRIQQVVRGDSAAYFCASSLGTGGDEQYFGPGTRLTVT.

J is TRBJ2-7 and V is TRBV30; D is perhaps TRBD1 (5 bases). V was trimmed by 1 base and J by 4 bases, leaving 5 bases between them. Germline V CDR1 and CDR2: GTSNPN, SVGIG (reference sequence). The length of the CDR3 is 11 residues. In DNA form, the CDR3 reads TGTGCCTGGAGTGGACAGTACGAGCAGTACTTC. It encodes CAWSGQYEQYF.

The chain couples TRBV27 to TRBJ2-1; 11 nucleotides align to TRBD1. V gave up 5 bases and J gave up 7 bases; unmatched junction bases: 13. Germline loops: CDR1 MNHEY, CDR2 SMNVEV (reference sequence). This CDR3 region has 17 residues. The CDR3 DNA sequence: TGTGCCAGCAGTCGGGACAGGGGGTCTGGTTTGGGAAATGAGCAGTTCTTC. Translating it yields CASSRDRGSGLGNEQFF.

This clone was seen a single time. This rearrangement joins TRBV18 to TRBJ1-3; D is undetermined. In germline, CDR1 is KGHSH, CDR2 LQKENI. V was pared by 6 bases and J by 0 bases, with 18 bases between. The CDR3 is 17 amino acids. Here the CDR3 reads CASSPGTRRHSGNTIYF. CDR3 DNA sequence: TGTGCCAGCTCCCCTGGCACCCGCCGACACTCTGGAAACACCATATATTTT. Complete variable domain (other parts from reference TRBV18 and TRBJ1-3): NAGVMQNPRHLVRRRGQEARLRCSPMKGHSHVYWYRQLPEEGLKFMVYLQKENIIDESGMPKERFSAEFPKEGPSILRIQQVVRGDSAAYFCASSPGTRRHSGNTIYFGEGSWLTVV.

J is TRBJ2-1 and V is TRBV5-1; D not resolved. The CDR3 is 11 amino acids. V lost 4 bases and J 8 bases, leaving 7 bases between the germline ends. From germline, CDR1 is SGHRS and CDR2 YFSETQ. Here the CDR3 DNA reads TGCGCCAGCAGCCGGGTGGATGAGCAGTTCTTC. Amino acids: CASSRVDEQFF.